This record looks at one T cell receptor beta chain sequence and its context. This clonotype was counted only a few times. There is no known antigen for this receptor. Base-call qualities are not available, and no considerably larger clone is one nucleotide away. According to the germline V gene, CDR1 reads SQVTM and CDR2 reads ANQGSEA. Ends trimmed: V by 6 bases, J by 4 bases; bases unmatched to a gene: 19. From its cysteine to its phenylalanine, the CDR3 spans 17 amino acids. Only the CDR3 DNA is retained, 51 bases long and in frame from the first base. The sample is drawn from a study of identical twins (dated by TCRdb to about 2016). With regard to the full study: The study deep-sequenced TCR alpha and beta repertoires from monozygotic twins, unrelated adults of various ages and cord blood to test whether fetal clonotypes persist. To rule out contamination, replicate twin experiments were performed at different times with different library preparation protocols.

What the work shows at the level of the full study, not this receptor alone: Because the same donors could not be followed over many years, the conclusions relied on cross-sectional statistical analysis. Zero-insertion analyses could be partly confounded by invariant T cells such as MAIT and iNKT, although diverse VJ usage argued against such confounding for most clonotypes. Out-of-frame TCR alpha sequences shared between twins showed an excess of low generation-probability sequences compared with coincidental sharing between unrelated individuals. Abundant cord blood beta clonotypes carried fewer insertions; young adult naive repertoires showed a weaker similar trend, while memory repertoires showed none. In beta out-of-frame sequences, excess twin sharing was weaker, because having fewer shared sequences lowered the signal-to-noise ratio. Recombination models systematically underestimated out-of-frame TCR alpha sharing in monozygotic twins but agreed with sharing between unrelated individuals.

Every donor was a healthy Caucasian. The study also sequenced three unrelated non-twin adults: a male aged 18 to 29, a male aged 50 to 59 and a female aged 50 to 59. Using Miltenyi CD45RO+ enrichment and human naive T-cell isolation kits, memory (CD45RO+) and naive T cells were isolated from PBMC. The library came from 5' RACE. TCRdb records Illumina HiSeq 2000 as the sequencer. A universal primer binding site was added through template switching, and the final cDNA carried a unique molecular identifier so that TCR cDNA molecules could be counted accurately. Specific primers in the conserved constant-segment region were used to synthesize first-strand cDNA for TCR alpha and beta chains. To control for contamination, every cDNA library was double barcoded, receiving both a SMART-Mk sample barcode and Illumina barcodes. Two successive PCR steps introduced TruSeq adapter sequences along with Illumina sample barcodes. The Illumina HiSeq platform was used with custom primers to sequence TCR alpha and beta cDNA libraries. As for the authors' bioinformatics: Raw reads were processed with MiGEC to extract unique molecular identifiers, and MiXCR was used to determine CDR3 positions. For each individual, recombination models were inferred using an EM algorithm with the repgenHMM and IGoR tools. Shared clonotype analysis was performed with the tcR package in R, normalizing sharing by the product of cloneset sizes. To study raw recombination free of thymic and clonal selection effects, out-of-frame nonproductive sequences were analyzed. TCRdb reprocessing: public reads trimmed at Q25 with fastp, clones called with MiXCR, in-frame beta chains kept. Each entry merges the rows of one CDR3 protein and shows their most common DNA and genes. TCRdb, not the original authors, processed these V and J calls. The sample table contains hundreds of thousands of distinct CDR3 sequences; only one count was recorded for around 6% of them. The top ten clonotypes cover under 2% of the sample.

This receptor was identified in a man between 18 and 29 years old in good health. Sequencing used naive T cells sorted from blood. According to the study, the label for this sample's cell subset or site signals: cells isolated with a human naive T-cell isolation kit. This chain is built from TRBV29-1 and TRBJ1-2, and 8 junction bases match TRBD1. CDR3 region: CSVRYPTGEYSAYGYTF. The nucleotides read TGCAGCGTCCGATATCCGACAGGGGAGTATTCTGCCTATGGCTACACCTTC.